The source of this T cell receptor beta chain is a study of T cell changes during pregnancy in multiple sclerosis. The data were produced by immunoSEQ multiplex PCR, yet TCRdb's version contains in-frame clones alone and is incomplete. The table lists around 60,000 clones, about nine tenths of them singletons. Deletions cut 5 bases from V and 6 bases from J, with 11 bases between. CDR1 is MDHEN, CDR2 SYDVKM, per germline. The CDR3 is 12 residues long. The chain employs TRBV28 and TRBJ2-7, with a tentative D call TRBD1 (6 bases). The TCR was taken from a female donor with multiple sclerosis, enrolled in a pregnancy study. Specimen: peripheral blood, collected in the second trimester of pregnancy. CDR3 residues: CASSQTGSEQYF. The CDR3, as DNA: TGTGCCAGCAGTCAGACAGGATCCGAGCAGTACTTC.